This T cell receptor beta chain stems from a study of cytomegalovirus exposure and HLA in healthy donors. Study findings and constraints: The authors later found TCR association rates varying by HLA locus, with DRB1 most and HLA-C fewest. In vitro work confirmed that three CMV-associated chains recognize CMV antigens. Sequences of the TCR beta chain were said to predict the HLA-A and HLA-B alleles of most subjects accurately.

This clone was detected a few times. Its matching antigen is unknown. Primers for the PCR totalled 60 Vbeta and 13 Jbeta. Clones were read by immunoSEQ multiplex PCR, and TCRdb kept only the in-frame ones, dropping some. Of about 220,000 clones listed, 82% are singletons. From germline, CDR1 is DFQATT and CDR2 SNEGSKA (reference sequence). V was pared by 6 bases and J by 1 base, with 6 bases between. The CDR3 spans 11 residues. The sequence came from a man aged 35 to 55 in good health and CMV-seropositive. The J gene is TRBJ1-1, the V gene TRBV20-1; D gene ambiguous. Material: PBMCs. The CDR3 DNA follows: TGCAGTGCCCCGAGGAACACTGAAGCTTTCTTT. Residues: CSAPRNTEAFF.